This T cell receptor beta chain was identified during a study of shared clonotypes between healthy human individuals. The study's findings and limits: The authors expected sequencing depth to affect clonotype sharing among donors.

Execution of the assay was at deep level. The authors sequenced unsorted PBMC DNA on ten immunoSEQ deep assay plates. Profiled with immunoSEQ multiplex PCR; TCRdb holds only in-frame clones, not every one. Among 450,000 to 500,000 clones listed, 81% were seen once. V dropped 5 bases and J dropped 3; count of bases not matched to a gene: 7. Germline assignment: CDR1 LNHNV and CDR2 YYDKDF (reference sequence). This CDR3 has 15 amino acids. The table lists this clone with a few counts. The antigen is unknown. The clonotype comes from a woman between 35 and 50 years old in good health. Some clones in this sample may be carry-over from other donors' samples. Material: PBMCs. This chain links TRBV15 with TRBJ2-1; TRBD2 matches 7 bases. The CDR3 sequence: CATSRSGGDYNEQFF. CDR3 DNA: TGTGCCACCAGCCGGAGTGGGGGGGACTACAATGAGCAGTTCTTC.